This T cell receptor beta chain was recovered during a study of cytomegalovirus exposure and HLA in healthy donors. Researchers ran the PCR with 60 Vbeta and 13 Jbeta primers. Assay used: immunoSEQ multiplex PCR; TCRdb lists only in-frame clones, some missing. The sample records 150,000 to 200,000 clones, 60% to 75% being singletons. The CDR3 extends over 17 amino acids. Germline loops: CDR1 SGHRS, CDR2 YFSETQ. Study observations and caveats: It was shown in a later analysis that HLA-associated TCR beta chains were more clonally expanded than other, equally common chains. In a later analysis, HLA-C alleles had the fewest associated TCRs, DRB1 alleles the most. In vitro checks showed that three CMV-associated chains really do target CMV antigens.

About this clone itself: Its antigen remains unidentified. One end of the junction is discordant with germline, which a read error may explain.

This clonotype was sampled from a woman between 45 and 60 years old in good health and CMV-seropositive. The chain carries TRBV5-1 and TRBJ1-6; a possible D gene is TRBD1 (5 bases). The sample taken for sequencing was PBMCs. The CDR3 is CASSLVGLSSYNSPLHF. CDR3 DNA: TGCGCCAGCAGTTTGGTGGGGCTAAGCTCCTATAATTCACCCCTCCACTTT.